The 27 T cell receptor beta chains in this list originate from one sample, sequenced in a study of early T cells in non-severe SARS-CoV-2 infection. A single record per CDR3 protein comes from TCRdb applying MiXCR to the 5' RACE reads. The sample records some 25,000 distinct CDR3 sequences, around 5% being singletons. Sequencing was performed on whole blood. The receptors shown here come from an adult who was a healthcare worker with PCR-confirmed SARS-CoV-2 infection or an uninfected control (not recorded which).

This clonotype was observed at least ten times. The chain links TRBV18 to TRBJ1-1; 8 bases fit TRBD1. This CDR3 has 16 amino acids. V shed 1 base and J 0 bases; nucleotides not matched to a gene: 4. The germline CDR1 and CDR2 sequences are KGHSH and LQKENI. The CDR3: CASSPLTGAMNTEAFF. CDR3 DNA sequence: TGTGCCAGCTCACCACTGACAGGGGCTATGAACACTGAAGCTTTCTTT.

This clonotype was seen at least ten times. J is TRBJ1-2 and V is TRBV30; TRBD1 matches at 10 bases. The CDR3 consists of 13 residues. Germline V lookup: CDR1 GTSNPN, CDR2 SVGIG (reference sequence). Trimming took 4 bases from V and 2 from J; bases not matched to a gene: 1. CDR3 DNA: TGTGCCTGGATGGGACAGGGGAACTATGGCTACACCTTC. Translation gives CAWMGQGNYGYTF.

This clonotype has only a few counts. The rearrangement links TRBV20-1 to TRBJ2-7, with 7 bases aligning to TRBD2. Germline values: CDR1 DFQATT, CDR2 SNEGSKA (reference sequence). V was pared by 3 bases and J by 4 bases, with 0 bases of the junction left unmatched. The CDR3 spans 11 residues. The CDR3 here is CSASGGYEQYF. CDR3 sequence (DNA): TGCAGTGCTAGCGGGGGGTACGAGCAGTACTTC.

This clonotype was observed at least ten times. The chain has TRBV5-8 and TRBJ2-1; unclear D gene. Germline loops: CDR1 SGHTS, CDR2 YDEGEE. Between the trimmed V and J ends, which lost 0 bases and 10 bases, there was a span of 14 bases. The CDR3 runs to 14 residues. DNA for the CDR3: TGTGCCAGCAGCTTGGCCGGTGGTGGGGTGGAGCAGTTCTTC. This sequence encodes CASSLAGGGVEQFF.

This clonotype was picked up many times. This chain links TRBV11-2 with TRBJ2-7, with D possibly being TRBD2 (5 bases). Between the trimmed V and J ends, which lost 5 bases and 2 bases, there was a span of 22 bases. Germline assignment: CDR1 SGHAT and CDR2 FQNNGV. The CDR3 covers 17 residues. The CDR3 sequence is CASSPKTQTNRPYEQYF. In nucleotides, the CDR3 is TGTGCCAGCAGCCCGAAGACGCAGACTAACCGCCCCTACGAGCAGTACTTC. The full variable domain, its missing parts supplied by reference TRBV11-2 and TRBJ2-7, is EAGVAQSPRYKIIEKRQSVAFWCNPISGHATLYWYQQILGQGPKLLIQFQNNGVVDDSQLPKDRFSAERLKGVDSTLKIQPAKLEDSAVYLCASSPKTQTNRPYEQYFGPGTRLTVT.

This clonotype was recorded a few times. This rearrangement joins TRBV12-3 or TRBV12-4 to TRBJ1-1, with D perhaps matching TRBD1 (6 bases). The CDR3 covers 15 residues. Trimming removed 9 bases from V and 4 bases from J, with 21 bases in between. The CDR3 DNA sequence: TGTGCCAGTCGTTACAGACAGGCCCCGGGCACTGAAGCTTTCTTT. Its translation: CASRYRQAPGTEAFF.

This clonotype was observed many times. The chain uses TRBV6-6 and TRBJ2-7, with a possible D match to TRBD2 (5 bases). CDR1 and CDR2 (germline): MNHNY, SVGAGI (reference sequence). The CDR3 runs to 14 residues. Trimming shortened V by 10 bases and J by 0 bases, and 16 bases separated the two germline ends. The CDR3 sequence: CATSPAGVSYEQYF. The CDR3 coding sequence is TGTGCCACCTCCCCCGCCGGGGTCTCCTACGAGCAGTACTTC.

This clonotype was recorded many times. The CDR3 ends on some other residue instead of the conserved phenylalanine or tryptophan, so this is likely a read error. Because the CDR3's place on the DNA is in doubt, the DNA is left out and the CDR3 is given as listed by TCRdb. V and J are TRBV20-1 and TRBJ2-1. The CDR3 region is 10 residues in length, termini included. The germline V gene has CDR1 DFQATT and CDR2 SNEGSKA (reference sequence). The CDR3 is CSARSYSLYV.

This clonotype was picked up many times. The V call is TRBV12-3 or TRBV12-4, the J call TRBJ1-6; tentatively, D is TRBD1 (5 bases). V was pared by 1 base and J by 9 bases, with 10 bases between. This CDR3 contains 14 residues. The CDR3 here is CASSLGGLGSPLHF. The CDR3 DNA reads TGTGCCAGCAGTTTAGGGGGACTCGGTTCACCCCTCCACTTT.

This clonotype occurred many times. The chain joins TRBV6-2 or TRBV6-3 to TRBJ2-7; D remains unclear. Germline V lookup: CDR1 MNHEY, CDR2 SVGEGT. The CDR3 has 15 residues. Trimming took 5 bases from V and 5 from J, leaving 19 bases between them. In DNA, the CDR3 is TGTGCCAGCAGTGATACCATAGGTTCTTCGGACGAGCAGTACTTC. Protein sequence: CASSDTIGSSDEQYF.

By sample share, this clonotype is medium-sized (0.01 to 0.1%). This chain uses TRBV12-3 or TRBV12-4 with TRBJ1-5, with 8 positions matching TRBD1. V was clipped by 6 bases and J by 7 bases; unmatched bases: 11. The CDR3 consists of 15 residues. The CDR3 DNA reads as TGTGCCAGCAGCCCCAGGTCAGGGGGCGGCCAGCCCCAGCATTTT. It encodes CASSPRSGGGQPQHF.

This clonotype was recorded at least ten times. CDR3 residues: CASSPLGAGASDTQYF. The CDR3 coding sequence is TGTGCCAGCAGCCCCTTGGGGGCGGGGGCGTCAGATACGCAGTATTTT. This chain connects TRBV5-8 to TRBJ2-3; D possibly corresponds to TRBD2 (7 bases). The CDR3 length is 16 residues. CDR1 and CDR2 (germline): SGHTS, YDEGEE. The ends were cut back, 4 bases at V and 4 bases at J, with 19 bases in the middle.

By share, this clonotype ranks as medium-sized. This chain links TRBV7-8 with TRBJ2-3; D is tentatively TRBD1 or TRBD2 (6 bases each). The CDR3 has 15 residues. The V gene lost 3 bases and the J gene lost 0 bases, with 10 bases spanning the gap. Looked up from germline, CDR1 is SGHVS and CDR2 is FQNEAQ. In nucleotides, the CDR3 is TGTGCCAGCAGCTTCTCGGGGGCCAGCACAGATACGCAGTATTTT. Amino acids: CASSFSGASTDTQYF. Full variable domain (remainder filled in from reference TRBV7-8 and TRBJ2-3): GAGVSQSPRYKVAKRGQDVALRCDPISGHVSLFWYQQALGQGPEFLTYFQNEAQLDKSGLPSDRFFAERPEGSVSTLKIQRTQQEDSAVYLCASSFSGASTDTQYFGPGTRLTVL.

This clonotype was found a few times. The chain couples TRBV28 to TRBJ1-1; D is possibly TRBD1 (5 bases). V lost 7 bases and J 8 bases, leaving 17 bases between the germline ends. Germline CDR1 and CDR2: MDHEN and SYDVKM. The CDR3 length is 13 residues. The CDR3 spells CASTLGRGLEAFF. In nucleotides, the CDR3 is TGTGCCAGCACCCTCGGACGGGGCCTCGAAGCTTTCTTT.

This clonotype was counted ten times or more. The rearrangement joins TRBV5-3 to TRBJ1-5; D is uncertain. TRBV5-3 falls under the ORF class, with uncertain function. Trimming stripped 0 bases from V and 15 bases from J, with 7 bases between. This CDR3 comprises 10 residues. CDR3 loop: CARSLGPLHF. The CDR3 nucleotides read TGTGCCAGAAGCTTGGGGCCACTGCATTTT.

This clonotype appeared a few times. Here the CDR3 DNA reads TGTGCCATCAGTGAACAGGGTAGCGGCTATAATTCACCCCTCCACTTT. It encodes CAISEQGSGYNSPLHF. The chain carries TRBV10-3 and TRBJ1-6, with D maybe TRBD1 (6 bases). The V end lost 3 bases, the J end lost 3 bases, and 12 bases lay between the germline ends. This CDR3 contains 16 residues. Germline V gene lookup returns CDR1 ENHRY and CDR2 SYGVKD.

This clonotype was seen a handful of times. This rearrangement joins TRBV23-1 to TRBJ2-7; D possibly corresponds to TRBD1 (6 bases). TRBV23-1 is known as an ORF, though its function is uncertain. CDR3 length equals 15 residues. V lost 3 bases and J 4 bases, leaving 16 bases between the germline ends. The CDR3 spells CASSHVVGGEYEQYF. The CDR3 DNA reads as TGCGCCAGCAGTCATGTGGTTGGGGGCGAGTACGAGCAGTACTTC.

At least ten counts were recorded for this clonotype. The chain recombines TRBV6-5 with TRBJ1-3; D ambiguous. The CDR3 runs 16 residues. Between the trimmed V and J ends, which lost 0 bases and 0 bases, there was a span of 9 bases. Per the germline V gene, CDR1 is MNHEY and CDR2 is SVGAGI. The chain's CDR3 is CASSYSAGSSGNTIYF. The CDR3 nucleotides read TGTGCCAGCAGTTACTCCGCGGGGAGCTCTGGAAACACCATATATTTT.

This clonotype was observed many times. The chain carries TRBV30 and TRBJ1-4; D unclear. Germline V gives CDR1 GTSNPN, CDR2 SVGIG (reference sequence). The CDR3 spans 14 residues. The germline V and J ends were trimmed by 2 bases and 6 bases, with 13 bases remaining between them. The CDR3 DNA reads TGTGCCTGGAGTTTGGCCGGGATGGATGAAAAACTGTTTTTT. It codes for CAWSLAGMDEKLFF.

This clonotype was observed at least ten times. The CDR3 protein is CASSQDYKANTEAFF. As DNA, the CDR3 is TGCGCCAGCAGCCAAGATTACAAGGCGAACACTGAAGCTTTCTTT. The rearrangement joins TRBV4-3 to TRBJ1-1; D is ambiguous. V was clipped by 0 bases and J by 1 base, with 9 bases between them. The CDR3 runs to 15 residues. Germline lookup yields CDR1 LGHNA and CDR2 YSLEER.

This clonotype was recorded many times. This chain connects TRBV20-1 to TRBJ2-7, with D uncertain. The ends were cut back, 3 bases at V and 3 bases at J, with 9 bases in the middle. The CDR3 extends over 12 amino acids. Germline CDR1 reads DFQATT; CDR2 reads SNEGSKA (reference sequence). In DNA form, the CDR3 reads TGCAGTGCTAGGGTGGATTACTACGAGCAGTACTTC. Encoded protein: CSARVDYYEQYF.

This clonotype was counted a few times. The chain employs TRBV18 and TRBJ1-1, with 8 bases that match TRBD1. The CDR3 extends over 13 amino acids. CDR1 and CDR2 from the germline V gene are KGHSH and LQKENI. Trimming removed 5 bases from V and 4 bases from J; junction bases left unmatched: 3. As DNA, the CDR3 is TGTGCCAGCTCAGGTGGACAGGGCACTGAAGCTTTCTTT. It encodes CASSGGQGTEAFF.

This clonotype appeared many times. This chain uses TRBV6-2 or TRBV6-3 with TRBJ2-1; TRBD1 matches at 7 bases. Trimming removed 4 bases from V and 0 bases from J; junction bases left unmatched: 9. The CDR3 is made up of 17 amino acids. The germline gives CDR1 MNHEY, CDR2 SVGEGT. The CDR3 nucleotides read TGTGCCAGCAGTTTAAGGACAGGTTTTAGCTCCTACAATGAGCAGTTCTTC. Translation gives CASSLRTGFSSYNEQFF.

This clonotype is labeled as medium-sized. This rearrangement joins TRBV6-6 to TRBJ1-1; weak D call: TRBD1 (5 bases). The V and J ends lost 2 bases and 4 bases respectively, with 11 bases between them. This CDR3 region has 14 residues. Germline assignment: CDR1 MNHNY and CDR2 SVGAGI (reference sequence). CDR3 bases: TGTGCCAGCAGTTACCCTTCCAGGGTCACTGAAGCTTTCTTT. It specifies CASSYPSRVTEAFF.

The table lists this clonotype with many counts. The V call is TRBV10-3, the J call TRBJ2-7; the D gene is possibly TRBD2 (6 bases). Germline-derived CDR1 and CDR2 are ENHRY and SYGVKD. The length of the CDR3 is 15 residues. V shed 2 bases and J shed 3 bases, with 14 bases lying between them. The chain's CDR3 is CAISEPSVALYEQYF. The CDR3 DNA sequence: TGTGCCATCAGTGAGCCTAGCGTAGCGCTCTACGAGCAGTACTTC.

This clonotype was observed a few times. The J gene is TRBJ1-5, the V gene TRBV18, with D hard to call. Trimming removed 0 bases from V and 7 bases from J, with 10 bases in between. Germline CDR1 and CDR2: KGHSH and LQKENI. The CDR3 consists of 14 residues. This chain's CDR3 is CASSPPGKGQPQHF. CDR3 nucleotides: TGTGCCAGCTCACCACCGGGTAAGGGACAGCCCCAGCATTTT.

This clonotype was recorded many times. The chain joins TRBV5-4 to TRBJ2-2; 8 nucleotides agree with TRBD2. The germline V gene has CDR1 SGHNT and CDR2 YYREEE (reference sequence). V shed 6 bases and J 4 bases; nucleotides not matched to a gene: 8. The CDR3 covers 15 residues. This CDR3 is CASTTGGLSTGELFF. For the CDR3, the DNA is TGTGCCAGCACCACGGGGGGGTTGAGCACCGGGGAGCTGTTTTTT.